The present T cell receptor beta chain was sequenced within a study of T cell responses to AZD1222 COVID-19 vaccine. Broader study findings: Clonal diversity may have been underestimated, and the donors were mostly white British, with more females than males. Reports indicate that nearly half of spike-specific TCRs are directed at unmutated variant regions.

The germline V gene encodes CDR1 SGHTA and CDR2 FQGNSA. This CDR3 spans 15 amino acids. Unmatched junction bases numbered 12, after V lost 3 bases and J lost 10 bases. Sequencing was performed with immunoSEQ multiplex PCR; in TCRdb, only in-frame clones are kept and a portion is missing. Of 140,000 to 150,000 clones in the sample, roughly 87% were seen once. Points on this clone: Its antigen is not identified.

The chain links TRBV7-2 to TRBJ2-1; 7 bases are shared with TRBD2. The source material was peripheral blood, sampled on day 0 of AZD1222 vaccination. The clonotype was recovered from an adult in good health. The CDR3 loop reads CASSFSFGGSGEQFF. The DNA for the CDR3 is TGTGCCAGCAGCTTCAGCTTCGGCGGGAGTGGCGAGCAGTTCTTC. Full variable domain (missing parts from reference TRBV7-2 and TRBJ2-1): GAGVSQSPSNKVTEKGKDVELRCDPISGHTALYWYRQSLGQGLEFLIYFQGNSAPDKSGLPSDRFSAERTGGSVSTLTIQRTQQEDSAVYLCASSFSFGGSGEQFFGPGTRLTVL.